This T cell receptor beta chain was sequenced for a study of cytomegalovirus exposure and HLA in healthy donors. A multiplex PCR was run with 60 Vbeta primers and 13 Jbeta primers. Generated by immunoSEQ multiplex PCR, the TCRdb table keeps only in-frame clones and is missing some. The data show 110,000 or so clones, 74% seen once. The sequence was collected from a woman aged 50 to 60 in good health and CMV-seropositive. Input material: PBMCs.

The CDR3 sequence: CASSLHRNSNQPQHF. CDR3 sequence (DNA): TGTGCCAGCAGTTTACACAGGAATAGCAATCAGCCCCAGCATTTT. The gene calls are TRBV28 and TRBJ1-5; possibly TRBD1 for D (5 bases). CDR3 length: 15 amino acids. Per germline, CDR1 MDHEN and CDR2 SYDVKM. V was clipped by 2 bases and J by 0 bases, with 8 bases between them.